Shown below are 29 T cell receptor beta chains from a single sample sequenced in a study of neurological immune-mediated disorders. A single record per CDR3 protein comes from TCRdb applying MiXCR to the 5' RACE reads. The table has about 59,000 distinct CDR3 sequences, 10% to 15% seen once. Sequenced sample: PBMCs. The source is a woman aged 60-75 years with HTLV-1-associated myelopathy (HAM/TSP).

With regard to this clonotype: This may come from a read error, since a much larger clone is one base off. This chain links TRBV3-1 with TRBJ2-1; 7 nucleotides line up with TRBD1. V trimming: 4 bases; J trimming: 2 bases; junction bases outside the gene matches: 8. The CDR3 covers 16 residues. CDR1 LGHDT and CDR2 YNNKEL come from the germline V gene (reference sequence). CDR3 loop: CASSPNAGGPYNEQFF. The CDR3 coding sequence is TGTGCCAGCAGCCCCAACGCAGGGGGACCCTACAATGAGCAGTTCTTC.

The table lists this clonotype with many counts. The chain joins TRBV5-1 to TRBJ2-5, with TRBD1 matching over 7 bases. The CDR3 totals 15 residues. Germline V lookup: CDR1 SGHRS, CDR2 YFSETQ. V dropped 0 bases and J dropped 4; count of bases not matched to a gene: 6. The CDR3 region is CASSLAGQVAETQYF. The CDR3 DNA reads TGCGCCAGCAGCTTGGCCGGACAGGTCGCAGAGACCCAGTACTTC.

This clonotype showed up many times. The V and J genes are TRBV5-1 and TRBJ1-1, with a possible D match to TRBD1 (5 bases). From germline, CDR1 is SGHRS and CDR2 YFSETQ. V was cut by 4 bases and J by 0 bases, with 13 bases left in between. The CDR3 sequence is 15 residues long. The CDR3 nucleotides read TGCGCCAGCAGCCGGTACAGGACCTTGAACACTGAAGCTTTCTTT. Translating it yields CASSRYRTLNTEAFF.

As concerns this clonotype: A single base separates this from a much larger clone, so it may be a read error. The genes are TRBV3-1 and TRBJ2-7; 12 bases agree with TRBD2. Germline assignment: CDR1 LGHDT and CDR2 YNNKEL (reference sequence). This CDR3 contains 18 residues. The V gene end was trimmed by 3 bases and the J gene end by 0 bases; junction bases not matched to a gene: 9. CDR3 DNA sequence: TGTGCCAGCAGCCAGGGGACTAGCGGGCGATCATTCTCCTACGAGCAGTACTTC. Protein product: CASSQGTSGRSFSYEQYF.

This clonotype came up many times. The gene calls are TRBV5-1 and TRBJ2-2; D call uncertain. V shed 0 bases and J shed 4 bases, with 4 bases lying between them. The V gene's germline CDR1 is SGHRS and CDR2 YFSETQ. The CDR3 is 13 residues long. The CDR3 nucleotides are TGCGCCAGCAGCTTGGTCCCCACCGGGGAGCTGTTTTTT. Encoded protein: CASSLVPTGELFF.

Many counts were recorded for this clonotype. The rearrangement uses TRBV5-1 and TRBJ1-5; D is possibly TRBD1 (6 bases). Germline CDR1 and CDR2: SGHRS and YFSETQ. The CDR3 is 14 residues long. V lost 2 bases to trimming and J lost 7 bases, with 13 bases between them. The CDR3 loop reads CASSFYREYQPQHF. Here the CDR3 DNA reads TGCGCCAGCAGCTTTTACAGGGAGTACCAGCCCCAGCATTTT.

The chain combines TRBV12-3 or TRBV12-4 with TRBJ1-2, with TRBD1 matching 10 bases. The junction had 5 bases not matched to a gene; V was cut back by 3 bases and J by 4 bases. The CDR3 loop spans 15 amino acids. As DNA, the CDR3 is TGTGCCAGCAGTTTGGGGGACAGGGGAATCTATGGCTACACCTTC. Its translation: CASSLGDRGIYGYTF.

This clonotype was seen only a few times. The CDR3 coding sequence is TGCGCCAGCAGCTTGGGATATGATACAGATACGCAGTATTTT. Translation: CASSLGYDTDTQYF. The V gene is TRBV5-1, the J gene TRBJ2-3, with unresolved D. The V gene lost 0 bases and the J gene lost 3 bases, with 8 bases spanning the gap. There are 14 residues in the CDR3. Germline loops: CDR1 SGHRS, CDR2 YFSETQ.

The sample holds a few counts of this clonotype. This chain connects TRBV19 to TRBJ1-5, with 8 bases matching TRBD1. Looked up from germline, CDR1 is LNHDA and CDR2 is SQIVND (reference sequence). This CDR3 comprises 16 residues. V lost 5 bases to trimming and J lost 3 bases; unmatched junction nucleotides: 9. CDR3 DNA sequence: TGTGCCAGTAGTCTCTTGACAGGGGAGGCCAATCAGCCCCAGCATTTT. Amino acid sequence: CASSLLTGEANQPQHF.

In its sample, this clonotype was seen many times. The chain joins TRBV5-1 to TRBJ2-5; D may be TRBD2 (7 bases). This CDR3 has 15 amino acids. CDR1 is SGHRS and CDR2 is YFSETQ in the germline V gene. Trimming took off 4 bases at V and 5 bases at J, with 18 bases between the two ends. The CDR3 loop is CASSPTPGGVETQYF. CDR3 in DNA: TGCGCCAGCAGCCCTACCCCGGGGGGCGTGGAGACCCAGTACTTC.

Ten or more counts support this clonotype. V gene TRBV7-3 combines with J gene TRBJ2-7, with D perhaps given as TRBD1 or TRBD2 (5 bases each). The V end was cut by 1 base, the J end by 6 bases, with 10 bases between. This CDR3 has 13 amino acids. In germline, CDR1 is SGHTA, CDR2 FQGTGA. DNA for the CDR3: TGTGCCAGCAGCTTAATTGGGGGTGCCGAGCAGTACTTC. This codes for CASSLIGGAEQYF.

This clonotype was seen at least ten times. The gene calls are TRBV7-2 and TRBJ2-4; 7 nucleotides line up with TRBD2. Germline V gives CDR1 SGHTA, CDR2 FQGNSA. The CDR3 extends over 14 amino acids. The V gene end was trimmed by 3 bases and the J gene end by 6 bases; junction bases not matched to a gene: 5. The CDR3 DNA follows: TGTGCCAGCAGCTTGATGGGAGGGGTAAACATTCAGTACTTC. It translates to CASSLMGGVNIQYF.

This clonotype was seen at least ten times. The gene calls are TRBV20-1 and TRBJ2-3; 10 bases line up with TRBD1. Looked up from germline, CDR1 is DFQATT and CDR2 is SNEGSKA (reference sequence). Trimming took 1 base from V and 4 from J; bases not matched to a gene: 5. The CDR3 extends over 15 amino acids. CDR3 sequence (DNA): TGCAGTGCTAGAGCCAGGACAGGGGGGCCAGATACGCAGTATTTT. This codes for CSARARTGGPDTQYF.

The sample holds many counts of this clonotype. The DNA is left out, because the CDR3 cannot be placed on it with certainty; the CDR3 is given as TCRdb lists it. The CDR3 is CASSQVRARVNTEAFF. The chain uses TRBV4-1 and TRBJ1-1; the D segment call TRBD1 is taken from the table without a DNA check. The CDR3 is 16 residues long, ends included. Germline CDR1 MGHRA, CDR2 YSYEKL.

In its sample, this clonotype was seen many times. The chain employs TRBV6-6 and TRBJ2-7; TRBD1 might be the D (6 bases). V lost 6 bases to trimming and J lost 2 bases, with 14 bases between them. In germline, CDR1 is MNHNY, CDR2 SVGAGI (reference sequence). The CDR3 consists of 14 residues. The CDR3, as DNA: TGTGCCAGCAGCCAGGTGAAGGGGGCCTACGAGCAGTACTTC. It encodes CASSQVKGAYEQYF.

This clonotype showed up many times. The chain employs TRBV20-1 and TRBJ2-1, with 7 bases aligning to TRBD2. V lost 6 bases, J lost 8 bases, and 10 bases stayed unmatched. CDR3 size: 13 residues. Per the germline V gene, CDR1 is DFQATT and CDR2 is SNEGSKA (reference sequence). Here the CDR3 DNA reads TGCAGTGCCACCTGGGAGGGGAGGTATGAGCAGTTCTTC. It translates to CSATWEGRYEQFF.

Concerning this clonotype: Given a much more abundant clone one base away, this may be a read error. The CDR3 sequence is CASSQAGSGIAGEMFF. The CDR3 DNA is TGTGCCAGCAGCCAAGCGGGTAGCGGGATTGCCGGGGAGATGTTTTTT. The chain uses TRBV3-1 and TRBJ2-2, with 8 bases identical to TRBD2. The CDR3 consists of 16 residues. The V gene's germline CDR1 is LGHDT and CDR2 YNNKEL (reference sequence).

The rearrangement joins TRBV28 to TRBJ1-2; 11 bases match TRBD1. In germline, CDR1 is MDHEN, CDR2 SYDVKM. CDR3 length: 15 amino acids. With 6 bases clipped from V and 3 bases from J, the junction kept 6 bases outside the gene matches. CDR3 amino acids: CASRGRTGGDYGYTF. The CDR3 DNA sequence: TGTGCCAGCAGGGGCCGGACAGGGGGCGACTATGGCTACACCTTC.

This clonotype has at least ten counts. The V and J genes are TRBV7-9 and TRBJ2-1; D call uncertain. Germline values: CDR1 SEHNR, CDR2 FQNEAQ (reference sequence). The CDR3 consists of 11 residues. Trimming stripped 1 base from V and 11 bases from J, with 6 bases between. In DNA form, the CDR3 reads TGTGCCAGCAGCTTAGGAACTCAGCAGTTCTTC. Amino acid sequence: CASSLGTQQFF.

This clonotype was observed many times. J is TRBJ1-1 and V is TRBV14; D uncertain. Looked up from germline, CDR1 is SGHDN and CDR2 is FVKESK. This CDR3 has 13 amino acids. V was clipped by 3 bases and J by 4 bases, with 9 bases between them. CDR3 nucleotide sequence: TGTGCCAGCAGCCATACGGGGTTCACTGAAGCTTTCTTT. It translates to CASSHTGFTEAFF.

There are many counts of this clonotype. This CDR3 is CSARQGKARTQYF. The DNA of the CDR3 is TGCAGTGCTCGTCAGGGGAAGGCCCGTACGCAGTATTTT. The chain uses TRBV20-1 and TRBJ2-3; a possible D gene is TRBD1 (6 bases). Germline CDR1 is DFQATT and CDR2 is SNEGSKA (reference sequence). The CDR3 sequence is 13 residues long. V was trimmed by 5 bases and J by 8 bases, leaving 17 bases between them.

Many counts were recorded for this clonotype. The chain has TRBV27 and TRBJ2-7; 7 bases line up with TRBD2. Trimming removed 3 bases from V and 5 bases from J; junction bases left unmatched: 10. Per germline, CDR1 MNHEY and CDR2 SMNVEV (reference sequence). The CDR3 extends over 15 amino acids. CDR3 loop: CASSFWAGAMDEQYF. In DNA form, the CDR3 reads TGTGCCAGCAGTTTTTGGGCGGGAGCAATGGACGAGCAGTACTTC.

This clonotype was recorded at least ten times. The chain carries TRBV7-2 and TRBJ2-1; D is unresolved. The CDR3 covers 16 residues. V was clipped by 1 base and J by 3 bases, with 13 bases between them. In germline, CDR1 is SGHTA, CDR2 FQGNSA. CDR3 coding DNA: TGTGCCAGCAGCTTAGGATTGACTTCATACTACAATGAGCAGTTCTTC. Its translation: CASSLGLTSYYNEQFF.

This clonotype was observed many times. V and J are TRBV7-2 and TRBJ2-1; 7 nucleotides align to TRBD2. V lost 5 bases, J lost 2 bases, and 9 bases stayed unmatched. This CDR3 contains 16 residues. CDR1 is SGHTA and CDR2 is FQGNSA in the germline V gene. The CDR3 spells CASSPGLPSPYNEQFF. CDR3 bases: TGTGCCAGCAGCCCGGGACTACCAAGCCCCTACAATGAGCAGTTCTTC.

This clonotype was seen ten or more times. The chain uses TRBV20-1 and TRBJ2-4; possibly TRBD1 for D (6 bases). The CDR3 contains 16 residues. Per the germline V gene, CDR1 is DFQATT and CDR2 is SNEGSKA (reference sequence). V lost 1 base to trimming and J lost 1 base, with 14 bases between them. The CDR3 DNA is TGCAGTGCTAGAGCCCCGGGCCAGGGGGCCAAAAACATTCAGTACTTC. As protein: CSARAPGQGAKNIQYF.

For this clonotype: A much larger clonotype is one base distant, so this may be a read error. This is likely a read error, given that the CDR3 carries no conserved phenylalanine or tryptophan at its end. V is TRBV20-1 and J is TRBJ2-7; 7 bases fit TRBD1. The CDR3 has 14 residues. Germline V gives CDR1 DFQATT, CDR2 SNEGSKA (reference sequence). J gave up 5 bases and V 5 bases, and 12 bases lay outside the gene matches. CDR3 sequence (DNA): TGCAGTGCTCTTAATTCGGACAGGAACAACGAGCAGTACTTA. Residues: CSALNSDRNNEQYL.

The V gene is TRBV5-6, the J gene TRBJ1-4; no reliable D call. Trimming removed 7 bases from V and 8 bases from J, with 9 bases in between. Germline V CDR1 and CDR2: SGHDT, YYEEEE. The CDR3 spans 11 residues. CDR3 sequence reads: CASLNREKLFF. For the CDR3, the DNA is TGTGCCAGCTTGAATCGGGAAAAACTGTTTTTT.

This clonotype was detected many times. The chain combines TRBV15 with TRBJ1-1; the match to TRBD1 covers 12 bases. This CDR3 comprises 13 residues. V lost 8 bases and J lost 2; bases outside the gene matches: 0. CDR1 LNHNV and CDR2 YYDKDF come from the germline V gene (reference sequence). CDR3 in DNA: TGTGCCACCGGGACAGGGGGCAACACTGAAGCTTTCTTT. As protein: CATGTGGNTEAFF. Complete variable domain (other parts from reference TRBV15 and TRBJ1-1): DAMVIQNPRYQVTQFGKPVTLSCSQTLNHNVMYWYQQKSSQAPKLLFHYYDKDFNNEADTPDNFQSRRPNTSFCFLDIRSPGLGDTAMYLCATGTGGNTEAFFGQGTRLTVV.

This clonotype occurred many times. The chain uses TRBV5-1 and TRBJ2-1, with 10 bases aligning to TRBD2. This CDR3 contains 17 residues. After removal of 2 bases from V and 4 bases from J, the junction contained 9 bases not matched to a gene. The V gene's germline CDR1 is SGHRS and CDR2 YFSETQ. The CDR3 region is CASSLAGGPGPYNEQFF. CDR3 DNA: TGCGCCAGCAGCTTAGCGGGAGGGCCCGGTCCGTACAATGAGCAGTTCTTC.